This entry is about one T cell receptor (beta chain). The CDR3 consists of 12 residues. V shed 5 bases and J shed 4 bases, with 11 bases lying between them. The germline gives CDR1 GTSNPN, CDR2 SVGIG (reference sequence). Repertoires were generated with immunoSEQ multiplex PCR, while TCRdb's copy carries only in-frame clones and drops some. This sample has tens of thousands of clones; around four fifths occur once, and the top ten carry approximately 2.5%. The source of the sample is a study of blood T cell repertoires in COVID-19. On the study more broadly: The samples span acute and convalescent COVID-19 from the United States, Italy and Spain.

Input material: peripheral blood. This clonotype was sampled from a man older than 75 with active or convalescent COVID-19. V is TRBV30 and J is TRBJ1-1; D ambiguous. The CDR3 nucleotides read TGTGCCTGGGGGAGTCGGGGCACTGAAGCTTTCTTT. Translating gives CAWGSRGTEAFF.